This TCR beta chain comes out of a study of post-analysis software for immune sequencing data. The overall study: Some patients lacked subtype; others had relapsing-remitting, secondary progressive or progressive-relapsing disease.

The CDR3 runs to 15 residues. V lost 3 bases and J lost 3, with 13 bases in between. Germline V gene lookup returns CDR1 SGHTA and CDR2 FQGTGA. Unique-molecular-identifier-tagged TCR beta cDNA libraries were used. From around 1 to 10 million T cells, roughly 0.5 million cDNA molecules were obtained. From the PCR reads, TCRdb called clonotypes with MiXCR, one entry per CDR3 protein. Among around 700,000 distinct CDR3 sequences listed, around 64% were seen once. A note on this clonotype: Its antigen remains unknown.

Study-wide results and limits: Diversity measured as normalized Chao1 was significantly lower in multiple sclerosis patients than in controls. Co-batched samples clustered tightly together by F measure. The five TRBV segments detected at higher frequency in patients than in controls included TRBV5-6, TRBV5-1 and TRBV20-1.

The clonotype comes from a girl aged 2-9 years with multiple sclerosis. V is TRBV7-3 and J is TRBJ2-3, with D possibly matching TRBD1 (5 bases). Sequenced material: blood. The CDR3: CASSFVGAGTDTQYF. DNA for the CDR3: TGTGCCAGCAGCTTCGTAGGGGCAGGGACAGATACGCAGTATTTT.